A single sample gave rise to the 3 T cell receptor beta chains below, sequenced in a study of T cells in Graves' hyperthyroidism and ophthalmopathy. Template material for amplifying TCR beta CDR3 regions consisted of RNA transcripts. Researchers ran a first-round RT-PCR on the TCR CDR3 using the HTBI primer set. One entry per CDR3 protein, called by TCRdb with MiXCR from the multiplex PCR reads. The top ten clones hold 50% of a sample with fewer than 250,000 distinct CDR3 sequences, 15% to 20% of them seen once. The sequenced material came from blood. The receptors here all came from a man between 45 and 60 years old with Graves' hyperthyroidism.

CDR3 residues: CSARARGGSGNTIYF. CDR3 nucleotide sequence: TGCAGTGCTAGAGCCCGGGGAGGCTCTGGAAACACCATATATTTT. V is TRBV20-1 and J is TRBJ1-3; D call uncertain. The V gene lost 1 base and the J gene lost 0 bases, with 10 bases spanning the gap. Germline-derived CDR1 and CDR2 are DFQATT and SNEGSKA (reference sequence). CDR3 length: 15 residues.

This clonotype was seen only a few times. CDR3 sequence: CASSLASGRSNEQFF. The CDR3 DNA reads TGTGCCAGCAGCTTAGCTAGCGGGAGGTCCAATGAGCAGTTCTTC. V gene TRBV7-6 combines with J gene TRBJ2-1, with TRBD2 identical over 10 bases. Germline CDR1 and CDR2: SGHVS and FNYEAQ. This CDR3 comprises 15 residues. V shed 0 bases, J shed 6 bases, and the junction held 2 bases outside the gene matches.

This clonotype was counted a few times. The chain is built from TRBV5-1 and TRBJ2-7; tentatively, D is TRBD1 or TRBD2 (5 bases each). The CDR3 has 15 residues. From germline, CDR1 is SGHRS and CDR2 YFSETQ. V lost 4 bases and J lost 6, with 20 bases in between. CDR3 in amino acids: CASSDSGRASGEQYF. The CDR3 region has the DNA TGCGCCAGCAGCGACTCGGGACGGGCCTCTGGCGAGCAGTACTTC.